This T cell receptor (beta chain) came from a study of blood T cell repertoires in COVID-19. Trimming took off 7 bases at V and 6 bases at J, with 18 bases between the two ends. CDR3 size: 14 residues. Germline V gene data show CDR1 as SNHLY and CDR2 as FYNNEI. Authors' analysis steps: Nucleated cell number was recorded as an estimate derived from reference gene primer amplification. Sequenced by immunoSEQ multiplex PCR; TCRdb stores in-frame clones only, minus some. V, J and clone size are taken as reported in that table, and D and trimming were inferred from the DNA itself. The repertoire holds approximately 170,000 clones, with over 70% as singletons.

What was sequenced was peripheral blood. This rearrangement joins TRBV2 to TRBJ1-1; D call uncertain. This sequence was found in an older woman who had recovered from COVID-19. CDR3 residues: CASTLVRVGAEAFF. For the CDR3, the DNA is TGTGCCAGCACTCTGGTGCGGGTTGGCGCTGAAGCTTTCTTT. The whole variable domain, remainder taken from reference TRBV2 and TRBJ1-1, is EPEVTQTPSHQVTQMGQEVILRCVPISNHLYFYWYRQILGQKVEFLVSFYNNEISEKSEIFDDQFSVERPDGSNFTLKIRSTKLEDSAMYFCASTLVRVGAEAFFGQGTRLTVV.